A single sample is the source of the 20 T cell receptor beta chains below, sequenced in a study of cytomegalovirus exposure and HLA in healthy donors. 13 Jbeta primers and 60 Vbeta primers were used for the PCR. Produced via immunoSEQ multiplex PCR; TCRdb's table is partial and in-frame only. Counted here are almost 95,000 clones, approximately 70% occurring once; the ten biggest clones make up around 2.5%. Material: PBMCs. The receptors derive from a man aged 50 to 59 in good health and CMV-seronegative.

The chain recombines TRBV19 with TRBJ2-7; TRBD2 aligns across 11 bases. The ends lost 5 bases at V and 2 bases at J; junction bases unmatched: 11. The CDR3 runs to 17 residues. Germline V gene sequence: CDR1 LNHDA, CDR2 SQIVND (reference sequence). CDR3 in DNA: TGTGCCAGTAGTTTTCAACCTCTAGCGGGGGGCACCTACGAGCAGTACTTC. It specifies CASSFQPLAGGTYEQYF.

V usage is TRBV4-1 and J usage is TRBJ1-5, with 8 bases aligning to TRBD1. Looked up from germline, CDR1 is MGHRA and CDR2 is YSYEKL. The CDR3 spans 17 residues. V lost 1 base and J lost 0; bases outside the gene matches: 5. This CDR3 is CASSQGTGRYSNQPQHF. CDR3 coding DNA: TGCGCCAGCAGCCAAGGGACAGGGAGATATAGCAATCAGCCCCAGCATTTT.

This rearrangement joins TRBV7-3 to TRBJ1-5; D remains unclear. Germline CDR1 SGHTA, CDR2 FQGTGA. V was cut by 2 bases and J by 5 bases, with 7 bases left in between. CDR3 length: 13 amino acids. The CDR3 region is CASSLSEDQPQHF. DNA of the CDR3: TGTGCCAGCAGCTTATCCGAGGATCAGCCCCAGCATTTT.

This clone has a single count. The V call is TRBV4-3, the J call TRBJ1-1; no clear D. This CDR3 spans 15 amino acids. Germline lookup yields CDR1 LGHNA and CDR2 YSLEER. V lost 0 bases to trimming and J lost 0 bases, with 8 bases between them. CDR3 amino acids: CASSQELLLNTEAFF. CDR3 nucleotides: TGCGCCAGCAGCCAAGAATTACTCTTGAACACTGAAGCTTTCTTT.

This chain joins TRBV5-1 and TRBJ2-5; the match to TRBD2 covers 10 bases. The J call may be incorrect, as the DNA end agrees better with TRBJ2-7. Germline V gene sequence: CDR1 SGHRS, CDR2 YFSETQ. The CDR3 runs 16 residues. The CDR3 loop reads CASSLVASGGSYEQYF. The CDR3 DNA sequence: TGCGCCAGCAGCTTGGTTGCTAGCGGGGGCTCATACGAGCAGTACTTC.

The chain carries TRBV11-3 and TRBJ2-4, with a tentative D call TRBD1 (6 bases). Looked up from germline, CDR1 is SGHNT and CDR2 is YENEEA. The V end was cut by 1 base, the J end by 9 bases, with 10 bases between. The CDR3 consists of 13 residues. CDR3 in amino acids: CASSLGTGTIQYF. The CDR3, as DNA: TGTGCCAGCAGCTTAGGAACAGGGACCATTCAGTACTTC.

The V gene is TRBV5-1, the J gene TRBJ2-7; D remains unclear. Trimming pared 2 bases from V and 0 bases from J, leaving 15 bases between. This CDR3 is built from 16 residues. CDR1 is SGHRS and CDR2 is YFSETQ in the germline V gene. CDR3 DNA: TGCGCCAGCAGCTTATCGGGTGGTTCGGGCTCCTACGAGCAGTACTTC. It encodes CASSLSGGSGSYEQYF.

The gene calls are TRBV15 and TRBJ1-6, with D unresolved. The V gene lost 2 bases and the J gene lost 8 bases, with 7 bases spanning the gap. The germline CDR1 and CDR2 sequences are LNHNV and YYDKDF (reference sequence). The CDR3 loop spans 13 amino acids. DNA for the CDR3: TGTGCCACCAGCAGACAGGTGCATTCACCCCTCCACTTT. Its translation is CATSRQVHSPLHF.

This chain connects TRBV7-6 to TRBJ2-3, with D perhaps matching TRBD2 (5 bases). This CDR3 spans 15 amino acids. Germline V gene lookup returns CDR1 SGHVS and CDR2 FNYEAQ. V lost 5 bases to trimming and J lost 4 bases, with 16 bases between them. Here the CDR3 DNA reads TGTGCCAGCAGCCCATCCGGGATGGGGTCAGATACGCAGTATTTT. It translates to CASSPSGMGSDTQYF.

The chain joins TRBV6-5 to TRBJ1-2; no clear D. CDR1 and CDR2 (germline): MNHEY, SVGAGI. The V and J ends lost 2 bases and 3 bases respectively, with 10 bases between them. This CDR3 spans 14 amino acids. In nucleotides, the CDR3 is TGTGCCAGCAGTTACGGGGAGGGCCACTATGGCTACACCTTC. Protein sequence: CASSYGEGHYGYTF.

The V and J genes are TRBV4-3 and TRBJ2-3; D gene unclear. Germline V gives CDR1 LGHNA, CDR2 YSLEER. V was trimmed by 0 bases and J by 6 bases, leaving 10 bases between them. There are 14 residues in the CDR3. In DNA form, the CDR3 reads TGCGCCAGCAGCCAAGATCGCATCAGGGATACGCAGTATTTT. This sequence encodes CASSQDRIRDTQYF.

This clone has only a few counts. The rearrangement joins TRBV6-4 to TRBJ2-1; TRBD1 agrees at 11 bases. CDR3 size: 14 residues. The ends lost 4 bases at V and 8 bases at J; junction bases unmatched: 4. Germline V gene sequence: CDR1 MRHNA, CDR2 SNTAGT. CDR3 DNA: TGTGCCAGCAGTGCGGGACAGGGGGTAGATGAGCAGTTCTTC. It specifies CASSAGQGVDEQFF.

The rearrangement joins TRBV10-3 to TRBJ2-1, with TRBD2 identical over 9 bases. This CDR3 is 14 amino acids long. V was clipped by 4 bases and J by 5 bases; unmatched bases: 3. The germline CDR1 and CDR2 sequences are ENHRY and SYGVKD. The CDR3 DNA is TGTGCCATCAGTGTACCTAGCGGGAACAATGAGCAGTTCTTC. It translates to CAISVPSGNNEQFF.

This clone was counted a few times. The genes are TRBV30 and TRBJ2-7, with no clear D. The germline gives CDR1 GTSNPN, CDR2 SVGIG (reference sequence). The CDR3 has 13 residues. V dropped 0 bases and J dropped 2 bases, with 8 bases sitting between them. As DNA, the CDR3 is TGTGCCTGGAGTGTAACGGTAACCTACGAGCAGTACTTC. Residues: CAWSVTVTYEQYF.

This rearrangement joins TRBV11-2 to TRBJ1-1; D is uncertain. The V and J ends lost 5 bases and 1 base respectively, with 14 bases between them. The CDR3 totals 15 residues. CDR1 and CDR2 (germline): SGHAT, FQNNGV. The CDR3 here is CASSDPRYGNTEAFF. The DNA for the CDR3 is TGTGCCAGCAGCGACCCGCGGTATGGGAACACTGAAGCTTTCTTT. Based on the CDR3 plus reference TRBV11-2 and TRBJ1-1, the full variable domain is EAGVAQSPRYKIIEKRQSVAFWCNPISGHATLYWYQQILGQGPKLLIQFQNNGVVDDSQLPKDRFSAERLKGVDSTLKIQPAKLEDSAVYLCASSDPRYGNTEAFFGQGTRLTVV.

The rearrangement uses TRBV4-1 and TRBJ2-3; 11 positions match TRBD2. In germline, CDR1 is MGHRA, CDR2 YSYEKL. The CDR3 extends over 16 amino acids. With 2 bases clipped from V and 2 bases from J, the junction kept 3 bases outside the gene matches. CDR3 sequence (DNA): TGCGCCAGCAGCCAACTACTAGCGGGGGACACAGATACGCAGTATTTT. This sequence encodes CASSQLLAGDTDTQYF.

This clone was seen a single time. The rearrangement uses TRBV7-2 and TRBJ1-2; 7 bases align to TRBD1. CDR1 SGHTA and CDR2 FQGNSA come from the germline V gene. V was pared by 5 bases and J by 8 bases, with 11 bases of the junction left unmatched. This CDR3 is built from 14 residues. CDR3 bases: TGTGCCAGCAGCGTACATCAGACAGGGCTAGGCTACACCTTC. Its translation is CASSVHQTGLGYTF.

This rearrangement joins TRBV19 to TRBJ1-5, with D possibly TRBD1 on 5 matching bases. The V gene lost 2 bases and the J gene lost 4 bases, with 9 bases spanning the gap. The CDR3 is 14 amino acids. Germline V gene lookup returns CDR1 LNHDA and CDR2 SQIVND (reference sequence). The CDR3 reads CASSIWGGNQPQHF. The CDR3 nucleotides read TGTGCCAGTAGTATATGGGGGGGGAATCAGCCCCAGCATTTT.

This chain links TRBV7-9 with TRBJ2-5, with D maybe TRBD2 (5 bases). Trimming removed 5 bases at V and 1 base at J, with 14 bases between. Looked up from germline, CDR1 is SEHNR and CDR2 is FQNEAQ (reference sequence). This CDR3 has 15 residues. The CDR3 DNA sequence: TGTGCCAGCAGCGATACCAGCGGAATCCAAGAGACCCAGTACTTC. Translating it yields CASSDTSGIQETQYF.

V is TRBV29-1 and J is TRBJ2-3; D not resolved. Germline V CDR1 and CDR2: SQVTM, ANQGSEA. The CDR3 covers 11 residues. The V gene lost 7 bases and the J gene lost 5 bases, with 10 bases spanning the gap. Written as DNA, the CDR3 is TGCAGCGGATATACGGGAGATACGCAGTATTTT. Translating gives CSGYTGDTQYF.